The next 5 T cell receptor beta chains were all read from a single sample in a study of T cells in Graves' hyperthyroidism and ophthalmopathy. TCR beta CDR3 region amplification was performed from RNA transcripts. Initially, a first-round RT-PCR of the TCR CDR3 employed the HTBI primer set. TCRdb redid the calling of the multiplex PCR reads with MiXCR, one entry per CDR3 protein. The profile shows under 400,000 distinct CDR3 sequences, over 12% of them singletons. The source material was blood. These receptors came from a woman between 55 and 75 years old with Graves' ophthalmopathy.

The rearrangement joins TRBV2 to TRBJ2-2; D is ambiguous. This CDR3 contains 12 residues. Germline lookup yields CDR1 SNHLY and CDR2 FYNNEI. V was cut by 6 bases and J by 4 bases, with 6 bases left in between. In nucleotides, the CDR3 is TGTGCCAGCAGGGGAATCACCGGGGAGCTGTTTTTT. Its translation: CASRGITGELFF.

The chain is built from TRBV5-5 and TRBJ1-1; tentatively, D is TRBD1 (5 bases). Deletions cut 5 bases from V and 4 bases from J, with 15 bases between. The CDR3 runs to 14 residues. Germline V gene sequence: CDR1 SGHKS, CDR2 YYEKEE (reference sequence). CDR3 region: CASSGRWGFTEAFF. The CDR3 DNA reads as TGTGCCAGCAGTGGGAGGTGGGGGTTCACTGAAGCTTTCTTT.

This clonotype has just a few counts. The rearrangement uses TRBV20-1 and TRBJ2-1; a weak D match, TRBD1 (5 bases). The germline V gene encodes CDR1 DFQATT and CDR2 SNEGSKA (reference sequence). Trimming removed 5 bases at V and 6 bases at J, with 14 bases between. The CDR3 is 13 residues long. CDR3 sequence: CSALGQGSNEQFF. In DNA, the CDR3 is TGCAGTGCTCTTGGGCAGGGAAGCAATGAGCAGTTCTTC.

The V call is TRBV7-9, the J call TRBJ2-6; D unresolved. The ends were cut back, 3 bases at V and 2 bases at J, with 8 bases in the middle. The CDR3 length is 15 residues. Germline CDR1 and CDR2: SEHNR and FQNEAQ (reference sequence). For the CDR3, the DNA is TGTGCCAGCAGCTTGCCCAGGCCTGGGGCCAACGTCCTGACTTTC. It specifies CASSLPRPGANVLTF. Supplemented by reference TRBV7-9 and TRBJ2-6, the full variable domain reads DTGVSQNPRHKITKRGQNVTFRCDPISEHNRLYWYRQTLGQGPEFLTYFQNEAQLEKSRLLSDRFSAERPKGSFSTLEIQRTEQGDSAMYLCASSLPRPGANVLTFGAGSRLTVL.

The table lists this clonotype with a few counts. V gene TRBV20-1 combines with J gene TRBJ2-1, with 16 bases lining up with TRBD2. The CDR3 is 17 amino acids. Losses at the gene ends were 6 bases for V and 9 bases for J; bases not matched to a gene: 14. CDR1 is DFQATT and CDR2 is SNEGSKA in the germline V gene (reference sequence). For the CDR3, the DNA is TGCAGTGCCAGCGCCGGGACTAGCGGGAGGGCCGGGTCTGAGCAGTTCTTC. Its translation is CSASAGTSGRAGSEQFF.